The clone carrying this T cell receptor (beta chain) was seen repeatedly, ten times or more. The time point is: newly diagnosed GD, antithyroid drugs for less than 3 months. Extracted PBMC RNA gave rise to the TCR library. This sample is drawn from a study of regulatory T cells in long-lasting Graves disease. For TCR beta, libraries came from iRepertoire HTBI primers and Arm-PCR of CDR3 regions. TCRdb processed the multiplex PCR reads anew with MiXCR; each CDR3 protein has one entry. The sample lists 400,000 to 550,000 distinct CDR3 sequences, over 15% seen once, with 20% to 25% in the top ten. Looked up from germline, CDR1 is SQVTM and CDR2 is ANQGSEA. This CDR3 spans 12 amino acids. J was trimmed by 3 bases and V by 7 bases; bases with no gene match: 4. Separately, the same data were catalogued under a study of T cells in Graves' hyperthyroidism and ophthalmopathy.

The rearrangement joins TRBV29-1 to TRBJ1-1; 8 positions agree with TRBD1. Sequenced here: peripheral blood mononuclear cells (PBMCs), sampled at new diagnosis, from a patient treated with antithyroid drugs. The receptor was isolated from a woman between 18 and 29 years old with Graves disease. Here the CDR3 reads CSGTGFDTEAFF. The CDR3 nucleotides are TGCAGCGGGACAGGGTTTGACACTGAAGCTTTCTTT.